The 15 T cell receptor beta chains below come from one sample, sequenced in a study of technical replicates of blood from a handful of donors. Sequenced by immunoSEQ multiplex PCR; TCRdb stores in-frame clones only, minus some. Of about 88,000 clones detected, 85% to 95% appear once; the ten largest clones hold 0.2% to 0.3%. The sample was T cells isolated from PBMCs. Receptors originate from a human donor in good health.

The chain couples TRBV28 to TRBJ1-2; D ambiguous. Germline CDR1 and CDR2: MDHEN and SYDVKM. The CDR3 covers 15 residues. Trimming took 10 bases from V and 3 from J, leaving 21 bases between them. The CDR3 coding sequence is TGTGCCATCCTACCGAATTATCGGAGAGACTATGGCTACACCTTC. Translating it yields CAILPNYRRDYGYTF.

This chain connects TRBV11-2 to TRBJ2-1, with 13 bases lining up with TRBD2. From germline, CDR1 is SGHAT and CDR2 FQNNGV. With 5 bases clipped from V and 10 bases from J, the junction kept 11 bases outside the gene matches. The CDR3 sequence is 16 residues long. CDR3: CASSPLGEGLAGEQFF. For the CDR3, the DNA is TGTGCCAGCAGCCCATTGGGGGAGGGACTAGCGGGAGAGCAGTTCTTC.

The chain couples TRBV29-1 to TRBJ1-2; 7 bases fit TRBD1. V shed 5 bases and J 6 bases; nucleotides not matched to a gene: 6. Germline CDR1 is SQVTM and CDR2 is ANQGSEA. CDR3 length: 12 residues. The CDR3 sequence: CSVFEQGNGYTF. DNA of the CDR3: TGCAGCGTTTTCGAACAGGGGAATGGCTACACCTTC.

This chain uses TRBV14 with TRBJ1-4, with 10 bases aligning to TRBD1. The CDR3 spans 19 residues. After removal of 4 bases from V and 5 bases from J, the junction contained 16 bases not matched to a gene. Germline V gene sequence: CDR1 SGHDN, CDR2 FVKESK. The CDR3 here is CASSLGRVTGGLKNEKLFF. CDR3 in DNA: TGTGCCAGCAGCCTAGGGAGAGTGACAGGGGGCCTTAAAAATGAAAAACTGTTTTTT. Using reference TRBV14 and TRBJ1-4 for the parts outside the CDR3, the full variable domain is EAGVTQFPSHSVIEKGQTVTLRCDPISGHDNLYWYRRVMGKEIKFLLHFVKESKQDESGMPNNRFLAERTGGTYSTLKVQPAELEDSGVYFCASSLGRVTGGLKNEKLFFGSGTQLSVL.

This clone was observed once. The chain employs TRBV12-5 and TRBJ2-7; 10 positions agree with TRBD1. Unmatched junction bases numbered 7, after V lost 0 bases and J lost 5 bases. The germline V gene has CDR1 LGHNT and CDR2 FRNRAP. There are 16 residues in the CDR3. CDR3 sequence (DNA): TGTGCTAGTGGTTTGGTATCCGGGACAGGGGTCGACGAGCAGTACTTC. It is translated as CASGLVSGTGVDEQYF.

The chain recombines TRBV27 with TRBJ2-1; D might be TRBD1 (6 bases). Trimming pared 5 bases from V and 1 base from J, leaving 12 bases between. The CDR3 contains 15 residues. Germline CDR1 MNHEY, CDR2 SMNVEV (reference sequence). This CDR3 is CASSRQGQSYNEQFF. CDR3 DNA sequence: TGTGCCAGCAGTCGGCAGGGACAATCCTACAATGAGCAGTTCTTC.

The chain couples TRBV5-1 to TRBJ2-1; 10 bases fit TRBD2. The CDR3 covers 16 residues. Germline assignment: CDR1 SGHRS and CDR2 YFSETQ. Unmatched junction bases numbered 8, after V lost 0 bases and J lost 8 bases. The CDR3 protein is CASSLDSSGSLYEQFF. CDR3 in DNA: TGCGCCAGCAGCTTGGACTCTAGCGGGAGTCTGTATGAGCAGTTCTTC.

V gene TRBV5-1 combines with J gene TRBJ1-5; 8 positions agree with TRBD1. V was pared by 0 bases and J by 6 bases, with 2 bases of the junction left unmatched. Germline lookup yields CDR1 SGHRS and CDR2 YFSETQ. The CDR3 is 14 amino acids. The CDR3 sequence: CASSLGTGIQPQHF. As DNA, the CDR3 is TGCGCCAGCAGCTTGGGGACAGGGATTCAGCCCCAGCATTTT.

This clone has just one count. The chain recombines TRBV5-6 with TRBJ1-5; tentatively, D is TRBD1 (5 bases). Germline CDR1 SGHDT, CDR2 YYEEEE. This CDR3 region has 17 residues. The V end was cut by 0 bases, the J end by 1 base, with 14 bases between. The CDR3 is CASSLGLGQRSNQPQHF. The CDR3 DNA sequence: TGTGCCAGCAGCTTGGGGTTGGGGCAGAGAAGCAATCAGCCCCAGCATTTT.

J is TRBJ2-1 and V is TRBV11-2; weak D call: TRBD2 (6 bases). The CDR3 loop spans 12 amino acids. Trimming took 3 bases from V and 8 from J, leaving 8 bases between them. CDR1 and CDR2 from the germline V gene are SGHAT and FQNNGV. CDR3 nucleotide sequence: TGTGCCAGCAGCTTGCGGGGTGATGAGCAGTTCTTC. This gives the protein CASSLRGDEQFF.

V is TRBV5-4 and J is TRBJ2-7; 10 positions agree with TRBD2. The CDR3 is made up of 17 amino acids. The V gene's germline CDR1 is SGHNT and CDR2 YYREEE (reference sequence). V shed 2 bases, J shed 5 bases, and the junction held 13 bases outside the gene matches. As DNA, the CDR3 is TGTGCCAGCAGCTTCGGGACTAGCGTTACGAGTGCCCACGAGCAGTACTTC. Translating gives CASSFGTSVTSAHEQYF.

This rearrangement joins TRBV19 to TRBJ1-2; 7 bases align to TRBD1. CDR3 length: 14 residues. With V trimmed by 6 bases and J by 5 bases, 9 bases remained unmatched. The germline V gene has CDR1 LNHDA and CDR2 SQIVND (reference sequence). CDR3: CASRPATGKYGYTF. The DNA of the CDR3 is TGTGCCAGTAGACCCGCGACAGGGAAATATGGCTACACCTTC.

The chain is built from TRBV11-2 and TRBJ2-5; possible D gene TRBD2, 5 bases. The CDR3 is 15 amino acids. V gave up 0 bases and J gave up 2 bases, with 10 bases separating them. Germline-derived CDR1 and CDR2 are SGHAT and FQNNGV. The CDR3 coding sequence is TGTGCCAGCAGCTTAGAGGCCGGGGAACAAGAGACCCAGTACTTC. Translating it yields CASSLEAGEQETQYF.

The genes are TRBV6-5 and TRBJ2-5, with a tentative D call TRBD1 (5 bases). V was cut by 8 bases and J by 1 base, with 11 bases left in between. This CDR3 has 13 residues. Germline lookup yields CDR1 MNHEY and CDR2 SVGAGI. CDR3 amino acids: CASQSGSQETQYF. In nucleotides, the CDR3 is TGTGCCAGCCAGTCAGGGTCCCAAGAGACCCAGTACTTC.

This clone was seen once. The chain employs TRBV10-2 and TRBJ2-1; tentatively, D is TRBD2 (6 bases). CDR3 size: 12 residues. Trimming took off 6 bases at V and 10 bases at J, with 13 bases between the two ends. Germline V gives CDR1 WSHSY, CDR2 SAAADI. CDR3 region: CASRVGLGEQFF. DNA for the CDR3: TGCGCCAGCAGGGTGGGACTCGGCGAGCAGTTCTTC.